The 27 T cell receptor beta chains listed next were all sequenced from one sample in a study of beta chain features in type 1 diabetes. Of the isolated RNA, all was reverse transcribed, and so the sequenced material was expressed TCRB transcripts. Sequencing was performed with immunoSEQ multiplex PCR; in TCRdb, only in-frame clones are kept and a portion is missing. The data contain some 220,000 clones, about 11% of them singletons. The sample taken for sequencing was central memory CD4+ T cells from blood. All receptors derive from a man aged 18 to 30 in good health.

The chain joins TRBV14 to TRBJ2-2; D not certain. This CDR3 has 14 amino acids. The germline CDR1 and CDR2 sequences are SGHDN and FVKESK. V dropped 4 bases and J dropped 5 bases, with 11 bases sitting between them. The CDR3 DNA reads TGTGCCAGCAGCCCCAGCCTCGGGACCGGGGAGCTGTTTTTT. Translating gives CASSPSLGTGELFF.

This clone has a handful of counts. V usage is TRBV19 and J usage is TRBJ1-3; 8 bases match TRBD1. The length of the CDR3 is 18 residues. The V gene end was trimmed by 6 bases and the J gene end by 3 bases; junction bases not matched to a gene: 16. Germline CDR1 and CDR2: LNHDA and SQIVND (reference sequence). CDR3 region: CASSRGTGYPSNGNTIYF. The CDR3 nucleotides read TGTGCCAGTAGCCGCGGGACAGGCTACCCATCGAATGGAAACACCATATATTTT.

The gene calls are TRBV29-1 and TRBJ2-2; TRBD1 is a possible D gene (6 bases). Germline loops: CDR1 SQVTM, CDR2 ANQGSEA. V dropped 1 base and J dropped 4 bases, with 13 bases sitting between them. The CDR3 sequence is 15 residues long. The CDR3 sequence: CSVEGIQGGTGELFF. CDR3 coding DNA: TGCAGCGTTGAAGGAATACAGGGCGGCACCGGGGAGCTGTTTTTT.

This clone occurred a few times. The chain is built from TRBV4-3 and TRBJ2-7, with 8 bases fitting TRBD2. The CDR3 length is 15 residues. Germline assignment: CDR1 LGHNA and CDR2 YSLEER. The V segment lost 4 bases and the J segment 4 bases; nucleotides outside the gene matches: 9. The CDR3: CASSPVAGGAYEQYF. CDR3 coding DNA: TGCGCCAGCAGCCCCGTGGCCGGGGGGGCATACGAGCAGTACTTC.

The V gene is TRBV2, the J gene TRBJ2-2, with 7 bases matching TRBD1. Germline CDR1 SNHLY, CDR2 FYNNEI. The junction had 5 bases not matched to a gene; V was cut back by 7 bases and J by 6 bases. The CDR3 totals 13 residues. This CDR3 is CASIQQGSGELFF. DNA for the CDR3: TGTGCCAGCATCCAACAGGGGTCCGGGGAGCTGTTTTTT. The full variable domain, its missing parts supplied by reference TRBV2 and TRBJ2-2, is EPEVTQTPSHQVTQMGQEVILRCVPISNHLYFYWYRQILGQKVEFLVSFYNNEISEKSEIFDDQFSVERPDGSNFTLKIRSTKLEDSAMYFCASIQQGSGELFFGEGSRLTVL.

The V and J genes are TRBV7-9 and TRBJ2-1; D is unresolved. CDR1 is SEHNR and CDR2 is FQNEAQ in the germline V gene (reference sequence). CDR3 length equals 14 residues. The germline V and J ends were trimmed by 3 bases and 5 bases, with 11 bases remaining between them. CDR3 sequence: CASSFTTGHNEQFF. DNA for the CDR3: TGTGCCAGCAGCTTTACGACCGGTCACAATGAGCAGTTCTTC.

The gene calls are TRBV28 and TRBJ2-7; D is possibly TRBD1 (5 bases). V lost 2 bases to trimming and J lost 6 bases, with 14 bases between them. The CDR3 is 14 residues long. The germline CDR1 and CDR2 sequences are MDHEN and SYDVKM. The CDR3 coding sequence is TGTGCCAGCAGTTTACCTAAAGACAGTGCCGAGCAGTACTTC. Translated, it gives CASSLPKDSAEQYF.

The CDR3 spells CASSQGGATQYF. Written as DNA, the CDR3 is TGTGCCAGCAGTCAGGGTGGAGCGACCCAGTACTTC. This chain connects TRBV6-6 to TRBJ2-5; tentative D call: TRBD1 (5 bases). CDR1 is MNHNY, CDR2 SVGAGI, per germline (reference sequence). The CDR3 sequence is 12 residues long. The V gene lost 5 bases and the J gene lost 7 bases, with 11 bases spanning the gap.

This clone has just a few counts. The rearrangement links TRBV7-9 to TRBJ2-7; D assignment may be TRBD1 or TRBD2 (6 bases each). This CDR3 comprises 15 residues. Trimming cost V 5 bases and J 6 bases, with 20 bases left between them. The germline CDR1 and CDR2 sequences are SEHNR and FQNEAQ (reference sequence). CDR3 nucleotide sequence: TGTGCCAGCAGCCCAATAGGCAGGGGAGGAGGCGAGCAGTACTTC. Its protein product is CASSPIGRGGGEQYF.

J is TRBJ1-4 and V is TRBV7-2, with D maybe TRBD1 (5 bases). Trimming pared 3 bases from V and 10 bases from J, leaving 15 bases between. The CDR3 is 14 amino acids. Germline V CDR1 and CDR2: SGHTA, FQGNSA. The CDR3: CASSFAGTTRKLFF. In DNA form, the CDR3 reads TGTGCCAGCAGCTTTGCGGGGACGACTCGAAAACTGTTTTTT.

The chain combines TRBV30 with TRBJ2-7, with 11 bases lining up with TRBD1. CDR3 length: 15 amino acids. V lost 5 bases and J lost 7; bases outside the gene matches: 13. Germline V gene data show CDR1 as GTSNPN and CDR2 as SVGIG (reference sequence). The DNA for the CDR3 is TGTGCCTGGGCCAAGCCGCGGACAGGGGGCAGTGAGCAGTACTTC. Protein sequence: CAWAKPRTGGSEQYF.

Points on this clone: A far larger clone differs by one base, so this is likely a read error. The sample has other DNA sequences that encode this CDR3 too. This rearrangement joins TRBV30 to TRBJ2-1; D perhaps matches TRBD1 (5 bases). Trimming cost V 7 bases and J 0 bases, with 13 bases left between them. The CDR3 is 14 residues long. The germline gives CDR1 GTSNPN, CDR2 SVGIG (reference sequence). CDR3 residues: CAFLRQGSYNEQFF. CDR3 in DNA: TGTGCCTTCCTACGGCAGGGCTCCTACAATGAGCAGTTCTTC.

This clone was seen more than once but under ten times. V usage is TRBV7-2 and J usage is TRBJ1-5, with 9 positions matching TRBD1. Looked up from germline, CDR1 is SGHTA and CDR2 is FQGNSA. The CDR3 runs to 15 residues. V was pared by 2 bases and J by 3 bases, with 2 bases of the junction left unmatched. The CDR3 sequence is CASSLNRGHNQPQHF. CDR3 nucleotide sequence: TGTGCCAGCAGCTTAAACAGGGGGCACAATCAGCCCCAGCATTTT.

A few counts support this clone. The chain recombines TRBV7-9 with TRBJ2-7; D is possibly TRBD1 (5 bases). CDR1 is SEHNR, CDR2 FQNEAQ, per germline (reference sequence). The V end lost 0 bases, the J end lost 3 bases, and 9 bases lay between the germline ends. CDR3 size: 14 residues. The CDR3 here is CASSLALGVYEQYF. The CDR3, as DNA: TGTGCCAGCAGCTTAGCGCTAGGGGTCTACGAGCAGTACTTC.

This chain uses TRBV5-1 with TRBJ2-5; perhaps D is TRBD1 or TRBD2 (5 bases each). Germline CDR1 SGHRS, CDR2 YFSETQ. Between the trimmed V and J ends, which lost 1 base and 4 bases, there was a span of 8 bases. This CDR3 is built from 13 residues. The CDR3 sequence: CASSLLGVETQYF. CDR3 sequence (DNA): TGCGCCAGCAGCTTGCTGGGGGTAGAGACCCAGTACTTC.

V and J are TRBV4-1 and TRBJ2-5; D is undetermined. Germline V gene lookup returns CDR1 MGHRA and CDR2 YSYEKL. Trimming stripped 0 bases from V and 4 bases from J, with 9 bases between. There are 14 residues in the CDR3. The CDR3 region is CASSQELQIETQYF. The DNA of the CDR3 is TGCGCCAGCAGCCAAGAACTACAGATAGAGACCCAGTACTTC.

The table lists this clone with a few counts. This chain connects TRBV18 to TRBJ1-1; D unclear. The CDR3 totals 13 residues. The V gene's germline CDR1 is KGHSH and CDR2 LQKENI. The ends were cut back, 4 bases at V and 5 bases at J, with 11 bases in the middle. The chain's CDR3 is CASSQGKWTEAFF. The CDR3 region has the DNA TGTGCCAGCTCACAGGGTAAGTGGACTGAAGCTTTCTTT.

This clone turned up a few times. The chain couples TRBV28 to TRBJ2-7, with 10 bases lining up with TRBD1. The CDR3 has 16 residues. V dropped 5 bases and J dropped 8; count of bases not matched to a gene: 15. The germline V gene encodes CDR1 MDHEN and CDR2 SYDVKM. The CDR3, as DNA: TGTGCCAGCAGTCCAAACCGACAGGGGGCCCGTCGCCAGCAGTACTTC. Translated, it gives CASSPNRQGARRQQYF.

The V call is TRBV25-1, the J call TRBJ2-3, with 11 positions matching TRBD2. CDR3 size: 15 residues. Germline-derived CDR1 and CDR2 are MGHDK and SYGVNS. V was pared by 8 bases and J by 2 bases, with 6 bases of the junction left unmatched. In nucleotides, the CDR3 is TGTGCCAGCGAGGGACTAGCGGTCTACACAGATACGCAGTATTTT. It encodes CASEGLAVYTDTQYF.

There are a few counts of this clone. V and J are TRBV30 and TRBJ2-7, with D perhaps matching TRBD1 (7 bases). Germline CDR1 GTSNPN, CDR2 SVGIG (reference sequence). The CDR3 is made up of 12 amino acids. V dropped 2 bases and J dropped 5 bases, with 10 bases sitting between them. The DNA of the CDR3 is TGTGCCTGGAGTCCCAGGGGGGACGAGCAGTACTTC. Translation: CAWSPRGDEQYF.

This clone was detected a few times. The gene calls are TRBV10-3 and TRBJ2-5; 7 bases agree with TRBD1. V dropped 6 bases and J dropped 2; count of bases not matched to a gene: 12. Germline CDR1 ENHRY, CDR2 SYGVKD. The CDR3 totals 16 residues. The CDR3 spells CAISPSSPGQQETQYF. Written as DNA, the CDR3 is TGTGCCATCAGCCCTTCTTCTCCGGGACAGCAAGAGACCCAGTACTTC.

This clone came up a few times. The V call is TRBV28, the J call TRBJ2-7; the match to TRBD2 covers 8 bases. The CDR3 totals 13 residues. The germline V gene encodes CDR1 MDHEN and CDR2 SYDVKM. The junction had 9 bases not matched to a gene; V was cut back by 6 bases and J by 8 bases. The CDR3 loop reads CASSLSGGRKQYF. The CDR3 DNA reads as TGTGCCAGCAGCCTGTCTGGCGGGAGGAAGCAGTACTTC. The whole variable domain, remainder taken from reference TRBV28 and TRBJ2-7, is DVKVTQSSRYLVKRTGEKVFLECVQDMDHENMFWYRQDPGLGLRLIYFSYDVKMKEKGDIPEGYSVSREKKERFSLILESASTNQTSMYLCASSLSGGRKQYFGPGTRLTVT.

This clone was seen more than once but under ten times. This chain's CDR3 is CASSRTSADGEQFF. The CDR3 bases are TGTGCCAGCAGTCGGACTAGCGCAGATGGGGAGCAGTTCTTC. V usage is TRBV6-5 and J usage is TRBJ2-1, with 9 bases identical to TRBD2. The CDR3 is made up of 14 amino acids. Germline V gene sequence: CDR1 MNHEY, CDR2 SVGAGI. V trimming: 5 bases; J trimming: 10 bases; junction bases outside the gene matches: 9.

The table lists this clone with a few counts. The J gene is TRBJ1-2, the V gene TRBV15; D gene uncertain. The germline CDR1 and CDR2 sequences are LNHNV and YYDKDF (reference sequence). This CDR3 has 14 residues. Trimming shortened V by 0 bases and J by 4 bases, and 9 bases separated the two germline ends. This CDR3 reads CATSRELGLYGYTF. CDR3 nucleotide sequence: TGTGCCACCAGCAGAGAGCTAGGGCTCTATGGCTACACCTTC.

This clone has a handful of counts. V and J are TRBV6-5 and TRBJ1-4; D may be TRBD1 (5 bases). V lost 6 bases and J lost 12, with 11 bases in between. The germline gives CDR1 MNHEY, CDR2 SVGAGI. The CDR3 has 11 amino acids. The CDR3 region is CASRRGTELFF. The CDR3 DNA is TGTGCCAGCAGAAGAGGGACGGAACTGTTTTTT.

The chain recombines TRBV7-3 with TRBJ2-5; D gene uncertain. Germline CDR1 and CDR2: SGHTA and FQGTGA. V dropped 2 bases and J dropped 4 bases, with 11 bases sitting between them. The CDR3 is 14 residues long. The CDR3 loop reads CASSLGSDSETQYF. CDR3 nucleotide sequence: TGTGCCAGCAGCTTAGGCAGCGACTCAGAGACCCAGTACTTC.

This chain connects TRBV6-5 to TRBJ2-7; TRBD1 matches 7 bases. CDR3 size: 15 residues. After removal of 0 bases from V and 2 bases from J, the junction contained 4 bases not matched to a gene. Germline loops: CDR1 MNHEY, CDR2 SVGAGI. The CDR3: CASSYSGTEAYEQYF. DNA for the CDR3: TGTGCCAGCAGTTACTCAGGGACAGAGGCCTACGAGCAGTACTTC.